This TCR beta chain was sequenced for a study of blood T cell repertoires in COVID-19. This clone was detected once. Germline V gene lookup returns CDR1 MNHEY and CDR2 SVGAGI. The ends lost 4 bases at V and 4 bases at J; junction bases unmatched: 5. This CDR3 region has 14 residues. Clones were read by immunoSEQ multiplex PCR, and TCRdb kept only the in-frame ones, dropping some. Among 250,000 or so clones listed, 75% to 90% were seen once. Sequencing was carried out using peripheral blood. The chain has TRBV6-5 and TRBJ2-7; TRBD1 agrees at 9 bases. This TCR derives from a woman in her forties who had recovered from COVID-19. In nucleotides, the CDR3 is TGTGCCAGCAGTTTCGACAGGGGGGGGTACGAGCAGTACTTC. As protein: CASSFDRGGYEQYF.